Listed below are T cell receptor beta chains from one sample, sequenced in a study of post-analysis software for immune sequencing data. Via MiXCR, TCRdb re-called the PCR reads, giving one row per CDR3 protein. The sample lists about 190,000 distinct CDR3 sequences, over 25% occurring once. The sample comprised blood. The receptor set was obtained from a girl aged 2 to 17 with multiple sclerosis. CDR3s include the opening cysteine and the closing phenylalanine or tryptophan. Each record gives: J gene, clone size, D gene, V gene, CDR3 protein, CDR3 DNA. A D gene is named only where the DNA matches it firmly. Rows give clone size only sometimes, using once, few, many, or a class for an expanded clone.

J: TRBJ2-2
size: few
D: .
V: TRBV5-1
CDR3: CASSSPLQTNTGELFF
DNA: TGCGCCAGCAGCTCCCCTCTACAAACGAACACCGGGGAGCTGTTTTTT

J: TRBJ2-3
size: .
D: TRBD1
V: TRBV12-3/TRBV12-4
CDR3: CASRMQGAHADAQYF
DNA: TGTGCCAGCAGGATGCAGGGGGCGCATGCAGATGCGCAGTATTTT

J: TRBJ1-5
size: .
D: TRBD1
V: TRBV28
CDR3: CASSSDRGRGSNQPQHF
DNA: TGTGCCAGCAGTTCCGACAGGGGGCGGGGTAGCAATCAGCCCCAGCATTTT

J: TRBJ2-5
size: many
D: .
V: TRBV7-9
CDR3: CASRQRRDRGGETQYF
DNA: TGTGCCAGCAGACAGAGACGGGACCGAGGGGGAGAGACCCAGTACTTC

J: TRBJ1-5
size: few
D: TRBD1
V: TRBV28
CDR3: CASSRTGLGNQPQHF
DNA: TGTGCCAGCAGCCGGACAGGTTTGGGGAATCAGCCCCAGCATTTT

J: TRBJ2-7
size: .
D: .
V: TRBV11-2
CDR3: CASSSLKTGSYEQYF
DNA: TGTGCCAGCAGCTCTCTAAAAACAGGTTCCTACGAGCAGTACTTC

J: TRBJ2-1
size: many
D: .
V: TRBV7-2
CDR3: CASSQWKREHEQFF
DNA: TGTGCCAGCAGCCAATGGAAGAGGGAGCATGAGCAGTTCTTC

J: TRBJ1-2
size: many
D: TRBD1
V: TRBV29-1
CDR3: CSVERGPVYGYTF
DNA: TGCAGCGTTGAAAGGGGGCCGGTCTATGGCTACACCTTC

J: TRBJ1-5
size: few
D: TRBD1
V: TRBV7-9
CDR3: CASSLTGDNQPQHF
DNA: TGTGCCAGCAGCCTGACAGGGGACAATCAGCCCCAGCATTTT

J: TRBJ1-5
size: .
D: .
V: TRBV5-1
CDR3: CASSPGHFNQPQHF
DNA: TGCGCCAGCAGCCCCGGACACTTCAATCAGCCCCAGCATTTT

J: TRBJ1-4
size: many
D: .
V: TRBV7-6
CDR3: CASSVSGAMAEKLFF
DNA: TGTGCCAGCAGCGTTTCCGGGGCGATGGCTGAAAAACTGTTTTTT

J: TRBJ2-7
size: many
D: TRBD2
V: TRBV5-1
CDR3: CASSTSGGRSYEQYF
DNA: TGCGCCAGCAGCACCTCGGGGGGGCGATCCTACGAGCAGTACTTC

J: TRBJ2-7
size: many
D: .
V: TRBV29-1
CDR3: CSAATNSYEQYF
DNA: TGCAGCGCTGCGACTAACTCCTACGAGCAGTACTTC

J: TRBJ2-1
size: few
D: TRBD2
V: TRBV7-9
CDR3: CASSLVTSGKDEQFF
DNA: TGTGCCAGCAGCTTAGTTACTAGCGGGAAGGATGAGCAGTTCTTC

J: TRBJ2-1
size: few
D: TRBD2
V: TRBV5-1
CDR3: CASSPGLAGVLKFF
DNA: TGCGCCAGCAGCCCAGGACTAGCGGGAGTGTTAAAGTTCTTC

J: TRBJ1-1
size: .
D: .
V: TRBV20-1
CDR3: CSARDYWGRGNTEAFF
DNA: TGCAGTGCTAGAGATTATTGGGGCAGGGGGAACACTGAAGCTTTCTTT

J: TRBJ1-3
size: few
D: .
V: TRBV5-1
CDR3: CASSREGSGNTIYF
DNA: TGCGCCAGCAGCCGCGAAGGGTCTGGAAACACCATATATTTT

J: TRBJ1-6
size: few
D: .
V: TRBV15
CDR3: CATSRDSAGPSVRNSPLHF
DNA: TGTGCCACCAGCAGAGACAGTGCTGGGCCGAGCGTAAGGAATTCACCCCTCCACTTT

J: TRBJ2-7
size: few
D: .
V: TRBV29-1
CDR3: CSVVGWQGGSYEQYF
DNA: TGCAGCGTTGTCGGTTGGCAGGGGGGCTCCTATGAGCAGTACTTC

J: TRBJ2-2
size: few
D: .
V: TRBV2
CDR3: CASSEIGTQNTGELFF
DNA: TGTGCCAGCAGTGAAATCGGGACTCAGAACACCGGGGAGCTGTTTTTT

J: TRBJ2-7
size: few
D: .
V: TRBV2
CDR3: CASRGASYEQYF
DNA: TGTGCCAGCAGAGGAGCGTCCTACGAGCAGTACTTC

J: TRBJ1-1
size: few
D: .
V: TRBV5-5
CDR3: CASSFRLGNTEAFF
DNA: TGTGCCAGCAGCTTTCGGTTGGGGAACACTGAAGCTTTCTTT

J: TRBJ2-1
size: many
D: TRBD2
V: TRBV6-6
CDR3: CASSTRTSGRANEQFF
DNA: TGTGCCAGCAGTACCCGGACTAGCGGGAGGGCCAATGAGCAGTTCTTC

J: TRBJ2-4
size: many
D: .
V: TRBV29-1
CDR3: CSVQEGQYSPKNIQYF
DNA: TGCAGCGTACAGGAGGGGCAGTATAGTCCCAAAAACATTCAGTACTTC

J: TRBJ1-1
size: .
D: TRBD1
V: TRBV3-1
CDR3: CASSRPSAGGAEAFF
DNA: TGTGCCAGCAGCCGGCCCTCTGCAGGGGGGGCTGAAGCTTTCTTT

J: TRBJ2-1
size: few
D: .
V: TRBV20-1
CDR3: CSAPESGSKVYNEQFF
DNA: TGCAGTGCCCCTGAGTCGGGTTCAAAAGTTTACAATGAGCAGTTCTTC

J: TRBJ1-2
size: few
D: .
V: TRBV5-1
CDR3: CASSPGHVTSTGGYTF
DNA: TGCGCCAGCAGCCCGGGACACGTAACTAGCACTGGTGGCTACACCTTC

J: TRBJ2-5
size: many
D: .
V: TRBV5-1
CDR3: CASSLAAGRETQYF
DNA: TGCGCCAGCAGCTTGGCCGCCGGGAGAGAGACCCAGTACTTC

J: TRBJ2-1
size: .
D: .
V: TRBV7-9
CDR3: CASSLGLEYNEQFF
DNA: TGTGCCAGCAGCTTAGGGTTGGAATATAATGAGCAGTTCTTC

J: TRBJ2-3
size: many
D: .
V: TRBV6-4
CDR3: CASATGPWDTQYF
DNA: TGTGCCAGCGCCACAGGGCCTTGGGATACGCAGTATTTT

J: TRBJ2-5
size: many
D: .
V: TRBV15
CDR3: CATSRAVEETQYF
DNA: TGTGCCACCAGCAGAGCAGTTGAAGAGACCCAGTACTTC

J: TRBJ2-1
size: many
D: .
V: TRBV29-1
CDR3: CSVGPNQGYEQFF
DNA: TGCAGCGTTGGGCCCAACCAGGGGTATGAGCAGTTCTTC

J: TRBJ1-2
size: .
D: .
V: TRBV29-1
CDR3: CGVERGGAQGYTF
DNA: TGCGGCGTTGAAAGAGGGGGGGCTCAGGGCTACACCTTC

J: TRBJ1-5
size: few
D: TRBD1
V: TRBV6-6
CDR3: CASRAVGTGVQPQHF
DNA: TGTGCCAGCAGAGCCGTAGGGACAGGGGTTCAGCCCCAGCATTTT

J: TRBJ2-3
size: .
D: .
V: TRBV20-1
CDR3: CSASGAATATDTQYF
DNA: TGCAGTGCTTCGGGGGCCGCGACTGCCACAGATACGCAGTATTTT

J: TRBJ2-1
size: many
D: .
V: TRBV5-5
CDR3: CASSLGTGHNEQFF
DNA: TGTGCCAGCAGCTTGGGTACAGGTCACAATGAGCAGTTCTTC

J: TRBJ1-2
size: .
D: .
V: TRBV11-2
CDR3: CASSLEPNYGYTF
DNA: TGTGCCAGCAGCTTAGAGCCTAACTATGGCTACACCTTC

J: TRBJ1-5
size: many
D: .
V: TRBV5-1
CDR3: CASSFNSNQPQHF
DNA: TGCGCCAGCAGCTTTAACAGCAATCAGCCCCAGCATTTT

J: TRBJ1-1
size: few
D: .
V: TRBV2
CDR3: CASSESQGWTEAFF
DNA: TGTGCCAGCAGTGAATCGCAGGGTTGGACTGAAGCTTTCTTT

J: TRBJ1-1
size: many
D: .
V: TRBV12-3/TRBV12-4
CDR3: CASTLGGRVTEAFF
DNA: TGTGCCAGCACCCTAGGGGGACGAGTCACTGAAGCTTTCTTT

J: TRBJ1-1
size: many
D: .
V: TRBV7-2
CDR3: CASSLVNIWGSDTEAFF
DNA: TGTGCCAGCAGCTTAGTTAATATATGGGGGAGTGACACTGAAGCTTTCTTT

J: TRBJ2-7
size: many
D: .
V: TRBV5-1
CDR3: CASSRSGVGYEQYF
DNA: TGCGCCAGCAGCCGGTCAGGGGTGGGCTACGAGCAGTACTTC

J: TRBJ1-1
size: few
D: .
V: TRBV20-1
CDR3: CSARAGVSNTEAFF
DNA: TGCAGTGCTAGGGCAGGGGTGTCGAACACTGAAGCTTTCTTT

J: TRBJ1-2
size: many
D: TRBD1
V: TRBV20-1
CDR3: CVDQGGPSDYGYTF
DNA: TGCGTGGACCAGGGGGGTCCTTCCGACTATGGCTACACCTTC

J: TRBJ2-7
size: many
D: TRBD1
V: TRBV29-1
CDR3: CSVILWTGGSEQYF
DNA: TGCAGCGTTATCCTTTGGACAGGGGGGAGCGAGCAGTACTTC

J: TRBJ2-5
size: .
D: .
V: TRBV7-9
CDR3: CPSSPSVGETQYF
DNA: TGTCCCAGCAGCCCATCCGTCGGGGAGACCCAGTACTTC

J: TRBJ2-6
size: many
D: TRBD1
V: TRBV5-1
CDR3: CASSAWTGFGYSGANVLTF
DNA: TGCGCCAGCAGCGCCTGGACAGGGTTTGGGTACTCTGGGGCCAACGTCCTGACTTTC

J: TRBJ2-7
size: .
D: .
V: TRBV20-1
CDR3: CSARDGGGPPYEQYF
DNA: TGCAGTGCTAGGGATGGCGGGGGCCCCCCCTACGAGCAGTACTTC

J: TRBJ1-2
size: few
D: .
V: TRBV2
CDR3: CASRTQANYGYTF
DNA: TGTGCCAGCAGAACCCAGGCTAACTATGGCTACACCTTC

J: TRBJ2-5
size: few
D: .
V: TRBV6-1
CDR3: CASIETGGASGETQYF
DNA: TGTGCCAGCATCGAGACGGGGGGCGCGAGCGGGGAGACCCAGTACTTC

J: TRBJ2-7
size: many
D: TRBD2
V: TRBV20-1
CDR3: CSAGLAGFYEQYF
DNA: TGCAGTGCGGGACTAGCGGGATTCTACGAGCAGTACTTC

J: TRBJ2-1
size: .
D: .
V: TRBV27
CDR3: CASGLRSPNNEQFF
DNA: TGTGCCAGCGGCCTTAGGAGTCCGAACAATGAGCAGTTCTTC

J: TRBJ1-4
size: .
D: .
V: TRBV29-1
CDR3: CSALGGELWANEKLFF
DNA: TGCAGCGCTTTGGGGGGCGAACTCTGGGCTAATGAAAAACTGTTTTTT

J: TRBJ2-2
size: few
D: TRBD2
V: TRBV3-1
CDR3: CASSQDGVGLAGDGELFF
DNA: TGTGCCAGCAGCCAAGATGGGGTGGGACTAGCGGGAGACGGGGAGCTGTTTTTT

J: TRBJ2-3
size: many
D: TRBD2
V: TRBV13
CDR3: CASSPGLAVTDTQYF
DNA: TGTGCCAGCAGCCCGGGACTAGCGGTCACAGATACGCAGTATTTT